The T cell receptor (beta chain) under discussion was sequenced for a study of CD8+ T cells in alopecia areata. Study in general: Treated patients received oral tofacitinib, 5 to 10 mg twice daily. Dosing spanned 6 to 18 months on tofacitinib, then 6 months off drug. The study's findings and limits: Normal skin's resident alphabeta T cells are sequenced alongside lesional scalp T cells.

V was clipped by 4 bases and J by 5 bases, with 16 bases between them. The CDR3 is 15 residues long. Germline V lookup: CDR1 SGDLS, CDR2 YYNGEE. Sorting from PBMCs produced CD4+ and CD8+ T cells. Sequencing relied on a cDNA template that was reverse transcribed from extracted RNA. Libraries were prepared by immunoSEQ multiplex PCR; TCRdb keeps only in-frame clonotypes and omits some of them. The sample yields approximately 150,000 clones, roughly 48% seen once. Concerning this clone: The target antigen is unknown.

This clonotype was sampled from a human donor with alopecia areata. The chain employs TRBV9 and TRBJ2-1, with D perhaps TRBD2 (6 bases). The sequencing input was CD4+ T cells sorted from blood. The CDR3 DNA follows: TGTGCCAGCAGCCCCTCCCAGCGGACTAACAATGAGCAGTTCTTC. It is translated as CASSPSQRTNNEQFF.